This T cell receptor beta chain stems from a study of blood T cells in healthy people across ages. Primed by a sample-barcoded 5' primer and a J-beta primer mix, a second PCR proceeded for about 7 to 11 cycles. TCRdb used MiXCR to reprocess the 5' RACE reads, holding one entry per CDR3 protein. Altogether roughly 2 million distinct CDR3 sequences are present, around half being singletons, with the ten largest covering approximately 2%. Trimming removed 1 base at V and 5 bases at J, with 9 bases between. This CDR3 has 15 amino acids. Germline loops: CDR1 SGHTA, CDR2 FQGNSA. The origin of this receptor is a woman between 40 and 55 years old in good health. What was sequenced was blood. J is TRBJ1-6 and V is TRBV7-2, with no clear D. Written as DNA, the CDR3 is TGTGCCAGCAGCTTAGGGGCCACGAATAATTCACCCCTCCACTTT. The encoded protein is CASSLGATNNSPLHF.